Shown below are 21 T cell receptor beta chains from a single sample sequenced in a study of cytomegalovirus exposure and HLA in healthy donors (dated 2017 in TCRdb). The library was produced with the immunoSEQ multiplex PCR assay. For the multiplex PCR, a mixture combining 60 forward primers for TCR Vbeta segments and 13 reverse primers for TCR Jbeta segments was used. In its TCRdb copy, this immuneACCESS table keeps in-frame sequences only and misses some clones. Where compared with another copy, unresolved V genes explain less than half of these, and the others have no known cause. The sample's table lists a count of 100,000 to 150,000 clones. The leading ten clones occupy 1.5% to 1.9% of the sample. Sequenced: PBMCs. The receptors stem from a woman aged 35 to 49 in good health and CMV-seronegative.

CDR3 coding DNA: TGTGCCAGCCTGGGACAGGGGTTTGGAAACACCATATATTTT. Translation gives CASLGQGFGNTIYF. J is TRBJ1-3 and V is TRBV6-1; TRBD1 aligns across 10 bases. J lost 3 bases, V lost 8 bases, and 4 bases had no gene match. The CDR3 is 14 amino acids. Germline CDR1 reads MNHNS; CDR2 reads SASEGT.

V and J are TRBV7-9 and TRBJ1-1; the D is unclear. The V gene lost 2 bases and the J gene lost 1 base, with 8 bases spanning the gap. This CDR3 spans 14 amino acids. Germline CDR1 is SEHNR and CDR2 is FQNEAQ (reference sequence). The CDR3 region has the DNA TGTGCCAGCAGCTTAATGTCGGGGAACACTGAAGCTTTCTTT. Protein: CASSLMSGNTEAFF.

The chain carries TRBV18 and TRBJ2-5; 9 bases are a match to TRBD2. J lost 2 bases, V lost 0 bases, and 10 bases had no gene match. This CDR3 comprises 18 residues. CDR1 and CDR2 (germline): KGHSH, LQKENI. As DNA, the CDR3 is TGTGCCAGCTCACCACCTAATCTAGCGGGGAACCCTCAAGAGACCCAGTACTTC. Encoded protein: CASSPPNLAGNPQETQYF.

The chain has TRBV7-2 and TRBJ1-2, with unresolved D. Germline CDR1 and CDR2: SGHTA and FQGNSA. V lost 3 bases, J lost 6 bases, and 17 bases lay in between. The CDR3 sequence is 15 residues long. The CDR3 DNA follows: TGTGCCAGCAGCTTCATCGGACGGGGTTGGGATGGCTACACCTTC. This translates into CASSFIGRGWDGYTF.

The chain has TRBV5-4 and TRBJ1-1, with D perhaps TRBD1 (5 bases). This CDR3 comprises 11 residues. From germline, CDR1 is SGHNT and CDR2 YYREEE (reference sequence). Trimming pared 8 bases from V and 3 bases from J, leaving 8 bases between. This chain's CDR3 is CASWGDTEAFF. As DNA, the CDR3 is TGTGCCAGTTGGGGGGACACTGAAGCTTTCTTT.

The chain links TRBV25-1 to TRBJ2-1; TRBD2 might be the D (6 bases). Germline CDR1 and CDR2: MGHDK and SYGVNS. This CDR3 has 15 residues. Deletions cut 3 bases from V and 4 bases from J, with 13 bases between. CDR3 DNA sequence: TGTGCCAGCAGTGACTGGACTACACATTACAATGAGCAGTTCTTC. This gives the protein CASSDWTTHYNEQFF. The whole variable domain, filled in from reference TRBV25-1 and TRBJ2-1, reads EADIYQTPRYLVIGTGKKITLECSQTMGHDKMYWYQQDPGMELHLIHYSYGVNSTEKGDLSSESTVSRIRTEHFPLTLESARPSHTSQYLCASSDWTTHYNEQFFGPGTRLTVL.

V usage is TRBV29-1 and J usage is TRBJ2-7; TRBD1 agrees at 7 bases. Losses at the gene ends were 5 bases for V and 7 bases for J; bases not matched to a gene: 8. CDR1 is SQVTM, CDR2 ANQGSEA, per germline. This CDR3 region has 12 residues. This chain's CDR3 is CSVSTGSGEQYV. CDR3 bases: TGCAGCGTTTCGACAGGGTCGGGGGAGCAGTACGTC.

The rearrangement uses TRBV11-2 and TRBJ2-1; D remains ambiguous. Trimming removed 6 bases at V and 0 bases at J, with 15 bases between. The CDR3 is 16 amino acids. In germline, CDR1 is SGHAT, CDR2 FQNNGV. The CDR3 DNA reads as TGTGCCAGCAGACAATCTGGCAAAGTCTCCTACAATGAGCAGTTCTTC. It is translated as CASRQSGKVSYNEQFF.

The chain links TRBV6-6 to TRBJ1-1; the D is unclear. V was shortened by 4 bases and J by 1 base, with 10 bases between the two germline ends. CDR3 size: 14 residues. Germline CDR1 and CDR2: MNHNY and SVGAGI (reference sequence). Written as DNA, the CDR3 is TGTGCCAGCAGTTGGCCAGGCCCGAACACTGAAGCTTTCTTT. Translation gives CASSWPGPNTEAFF.

The J gene is TRBJ2-1, the V gene TRBV10-3; no clear D. This CDR3 comprises 15 residues. CDR1 and CDR2 (germline): ENHRY, SYGVKD. Trimming shortened V by 4 bases and J by 0 bases, and 10 bases separated the two germline ends. CDR3 sequence reads: CAISGQNSSYNEQFF. In DNA, the CDR3 is TGTGCCATCAGTGGACAAAATAGCTCCTACAATGAGCAGTTCTTC.

V gene TRBV7-2 combines with J gene TRBJ1-6; D is unresolved. V lost 1 base and J lost 11, with 6 bases in between. Per germline, CDR1 SGHTA and CDR2 FQGNSA. The CDR3 runs to 12 residues. This CDR3 reads CASSLDGAPLHF. CDR3 DNA sequence: TGTGCCAGCAGCTTAGACGGGGCACCCCTCCACTTT.

The chain couples TRBV2 to TRBJ2-1; tentative D call: TRBD2 (5 bases). V was shortened by 4 bases and J by 2 bases, with 9 bases between the two germline ends. In germline, CDR1 is SNHLY, CDR2 FYNNEI. CDR3 size: 14 residues. CDR3 bases: TGTGCCAGCAGTGGGACTGCAGCCTACAATGAGCAGTTCTTC. This gives the protein CASSGTAAYNEQFF.

The rearrangement uses TRBV2 and TRBJ1-6, with TRBD1 identical over 8 bases. Germline V gives CDR1 SNHLY, CDR2 FYNNEI. The CDR3 sequence is 17 residues long. V was clipped by 6 bases and J by 7 bases; unmatched bases: 14. The CDR3 bases are TGTGCCAGCAGAGTAACAGGGGGACCAGGGACCAATTCACCCCTCCACTTT. As protein: CASRVTGGPGTNSPLHF.

The gene calls are TRBV7-9 and TRBJ1-2, with 8 bases that match TRBD1. V was clipped by 5 bases and J by 4 bases; unmatched bases: 6. The CDR3 is 14 residues long. Germline V gene sequence: CDR1 SEHNR, CDR2 FQNEAQ (reference sequence). The CDR3 DNA reads as TGTGCCAGCAGCATTCAGGGGACAGGCTATGGCTACACCTTC. Translating gives CASSIQGTGYGYTF.

V is TRBV4-3 and J is TRBJ2-1; 7 nucleotides agree with TRBD1. With 2 bases clipped from V and 8 bases from J, the junction kept 3 bases outside the gene matches. The CDR3 runs to 13 residues. The germline CDR1 and CDR2 sequences are LGHNA and YSLEER. CDR3 sequence: CASSQQTGDEQFF. The DNA for the CDR3 is TGCGCCAGCAGCCAACAAACAGGGGATGAGCAGTTCTTC.

The chain employs TRBV10-3 and TRBJ1-6; D is uncertain. Germline loops: CDR1 ENHRY, CDR2 SYGVKD. Deletions cut 1 base from V and 5 bases from J, with 6 bases between. This CDR3 contains 14 residues. The CDR3 spells CAISEWGDNSPLHF. The CDR3 bases are TGTGCCATCAGTGAGTGGGGAGATAATTCACCCCTCCACTTT.

The J gene is TRBJ1-5, the V gene TRBV2; D remains ambiguous. Germline lookup yields CDR1 SNHLY and CDR2 FYNNEI. Trimming took off 5 bases at V and 0 bases at J, with 14 bases between the two ends. The CDR3 totals 16 residues. CDR3 DNA: TGTGCCAGCAGTAACACCGGGAGCCCTAGCAATCAGCCCCAGCATTTT. This codes for CASSNTGSPSNQPQHF.

The V and J genes are TRBV18 and TRBJ1-6, with 7 bases identical to TRBD1. The germline V gene encodes CDR1 KGHSH and CDR2 LQKENI. The CDR3 spans 18 residues. J lost 0 bases, V lost 6 bases, and 11 bases had no gene match. The chain's CDR3 is CASSLNRQGSSYNSPLHF. CDR3 sequence (DNA): TGTGCCAGCTCCCTAAACAGACAGGGTAGCTCCTATAATTCACCCCTCCACTTT. Based on the CDR3 plus reference TRBV18 and TRBJ1-6, the full variable domain is NAGVMQNPRHLVRRRGQEARLRCSPMKGHSHVYWYRQLPEEGLKFMVYLQKENIIDESGMPKERFSAEFPKEGPSILRIQQVVRGDSAAYFCASSLNRQGSSYNSPLHFGNGTRLTVT.

This sequence joins TRBV2 and TRBJ2-2, with 11 bases matching TRBD1. The germline V gene encodes CDR1 SNHLY and CDR2 FYNNEI. V gave up 7 bases and J gave up 5 bases; unmatched junction bases: 3. CDR3 size: 14 residues. The CDR3 nucleotides read TGTGCCAGCATTGGGGACAGGGGGACCGGGGAGCTGTTTTTT. Translated, it gives CASIGDRGTGELFF.

This sequence joins TRBV5-8 and TRBJ2-2; tentative D call: TRBD1 (6 bases). The CDR3 consists of 15 residues. Trimming removed 7 bases from V and 1 base from J, with 14 bases in between. Germline V lookup: CDR1 SGHTS, CDR2 YDEGEE. The CDR3 loop reads CASQTGWENTGELFF. The CDR3 DNA reads as TGTGCCAGCCAAACAGGGTGGGAGAACACCGGGGAGCTGTTTTTT.

The chain combines TRBV5-1 with TRBJ1-6; no clear D. Germline V gene sequence: CDR1 SGHRS, CDR2 YFSETQ. The V end was cut by 4 bases, the J end by 8 bases, with 13 bases between. The length of the CDR3 is 14 residues. The CDR3 sequence is CASSTGGDYSPLHF. In nucleotides, the CDR3 is TGCGCCAGCAGCACGGGAGGCGATTATTCACCCCTCCACTTT.